The 2 T cell receptor beta chains in this list originate from one sample, sequenced in a study of blood T cell repertoires in COVID-19. The table came from immunoSEQ multiplex PCR; TCRdb's copy has only in-frame clones and leaves some out. The table shows roughly 42,000 clones, with 70% to 90% occurring only once. The sample taken for sequencing was peripheral blood. All receptors derive from a man between 60 and 70 years old with acute or convalescent COVID-19.

The chain employs TRBV20-1 and TRBJ1-5; TRBD1 matches 11 bases. Losses at the gene ends were 3 bases for V and 6 bases for J; bases not matched to a gene: 13. The CDR3 length is 17 residues. Germline V gene lookup returns CDR1 DFQATT and CDR2 SNEGSKA (reference sequence). In nucleotides, the CDR3 is TGCAGTGCTAGTTCCGTGCGGGGGGACAGGGGGGGTCAGCCCCAGCATTTT. It yields the protein CSASSVRGDRGGQPQHF.

The chain employs TRBV2 and TRBJ1-5, with TRBD1 matching 8 bases. The CDR3 totals 16 residues. After removal of 3 bases from V and 1 base from J, the junction contained 5 bases not matched to a gene. CDR1 and CDR2 from the germline V gene are SNHLY and FYNNEI. CDR3 DNA sequence: TGTGCCAGCAGTGACCCACAGGGGGGGAGCAATCAGCCCCAGCATTTT. This codes for CASSDPQGGSNQPQHF. Looking up the rest from reference TRBV2 and TRBJ1-5 gives the full variable domain: EPEVTQTPSHQVTQMGQEVILRCVPISNHLYFYWYRQILGQKVEFLVSFYNNEISEKSEIFDDQFSVERPDGSNFTLKIRSTKLEDSAMYFCASSDPQGGSNQPQHFGDGTRLSIL.